This T cell receptor beta chain was recovered during a study of human T cells and chemical hapten exposure. In TCRdb, the RACE reads were re-called with MiXCR into one record per CDR3 protein. The table lists around 74,000 distinct CDR3 sequences, approximately 29% of them singletons. Concerning this clonotype itself: Its antigen is still unknown.

Overall study results and limits: TCRs at a frequency above 1 in 1000 stayed unchanged with DPC sensitization. In comparison with controls, expanded TCRs gave rise to a significantly larger number of large CDR3 similarity clusters.

Time point in this sample: patch test 1, 2 weeks after DPC sensitization. This sample's treatment: therapeutic diphenylcyclopropenone sensitization with weekly scalp DPC. Patches went on only after blood had been drawn each time. The starting material was whole blood, obtained in connection with sensitization to the hapten diphenylcyclopropenone (DPC). The origin of this receptor is a middle-aged man with alopecia areata. Some clones in this sample may be carry-over from other donors' samples.

CDR3 sequence reads: CASSQGGYEQYF. The CDR3 DNA is TGCGCCAGCAGCCAAGGGGGATACGAGCAGTACTTC. The chain combines TRBV4-1 with TRBJ2-7; D uncertain. This CDR3 is built from 12 residues. Germline CDR1 MGHRA, CDR2 YSYEKL. Trimming removed 1 base from V and 4 bases from J, with 5 bases in between.